The 5 T cell receptor beta chains given below trace back to one sample, sequenced in a study of blood T cell repertoires in COVID-19 (TCRdb year 2020). The method behind the library was the immunoSEQ multiplex PCR assay. TCRdb provides this immuneACCESS table in a form limited to in-frame rearrangements. Some clones are lacking; in checked studies, under half of them reflect an unresolved V gene, and why the rest are absent is not known. This sample gives 250,000 to 350,000 clones in total; 80% to 90% of them show up just once. 3% of the sample is taken by the ten largest. Sequencing was performed on peripheral blood. The receptors come from a woman aged 30 to 39 with active or convalescent COVID-19.

V is TRBV18 and J is TRBJ1-2, with D possibly being TRBD1 (6 bases). The CDR3 sequence is 13 residues long. Germline V gene data show CDR1 as KGHSH and CDR2 as LQKENI. V gave up 3 bases and J gave up 4 bases, with 9 bases separating them. CDR3 residues: CASSPQGRYGYTF. The CDR3 DNA is TGTGCCAGCTCACCCCAGGGGCGCTATGGCTACACCTTC.

The rearrangement uses TRBV7-3 and TRBJ2-1; 8 bases agree with TRBD2. With V trimmed by 4 bases and J by 8 bases, 10 bases remained unmatched. The CDR3 spans 15 residues. CDR1 and CDR2 (germline): SGHTA, FQGTGA. CDR3 sequence reads: CASSSGTSSIYEQFF. For the CDR3, the DNA is TGTGCCAGCAGCTCCGGGACTAGTTCTATTTATGAGCAGTTCTTC. Full variable domain (missing parts from reference TRBV7-3 and TRBJ2-1): GAGVSQTPSNKVTEKGKYVELRCDPISGHTALYWYRQSLGQGPEFLIYFQGTGAADDSGLPNDRFFAVRPEGSVSTLKIQRTERGDSAVYLCASSSGTSSIYEQFFGPGTRLTVL.

The sample holds a few counts of this clone. This chain connects TRBV6-5 to TRBJ1-4; D not resolved. The CDR3 covers 14 residues. Trimming stripped 0 bases from V and 6 bases from J, with 8 bases between. The germline CDR1 and CDR2 sequences are MNHEY and SVGAGI. The CDR3 DNA follows: TGTGCCAGCAGTTACTCGACGGGTTATGAAAAACTGTTTTTT. It codes for CASSYSTGYEKLFF.

The chain has TRBV6-5 and TRBJ2-1; tentative D call: TRBD2 (6 bases). The CDR3 totals 13 residues. Germline V lookup: CDR1 MNHEY, CDR2 SVGAGI. Trimming cost V 5 bases and J 6 bases, with 11 bases left between them. CDR3 sequence reads: CASSPGTLNEQFF. The CDR3 region has the DNA TGTGCCAGCAGTCCCGGGACTCTCAATGAGCAGTTCTTC.

This chain uses TRBV11-3 with TRBJ1-6, with 7 bases aligning to TRBD1. J lost 7 bases, V lost 5 bases, and 5 bases had no gene match. Germline V CDR1 and CDR2: SGHNT, YENEEA. The length of the CDR3 is 14 residues. The DNA for the CDR3 is TGTGCCAGCAGCCCGGGACAGACCAATTCACCCCTCCACTTT. This sequence encodes CASSPGQTNSPLHF. The whole variable domain, filled in from reference TRBV11-3 and TRBJ1-6, reads EAGVVQSPRYKIIEKKQPVAFWCNPISGHNTLYWYLQNLGQGPELLIRYENEEAVDDSQLPKDRFSAERLKGVDSTLKIQPAELGDSAVYLCASSPGQTNSPLHFGNGTRLTVT.